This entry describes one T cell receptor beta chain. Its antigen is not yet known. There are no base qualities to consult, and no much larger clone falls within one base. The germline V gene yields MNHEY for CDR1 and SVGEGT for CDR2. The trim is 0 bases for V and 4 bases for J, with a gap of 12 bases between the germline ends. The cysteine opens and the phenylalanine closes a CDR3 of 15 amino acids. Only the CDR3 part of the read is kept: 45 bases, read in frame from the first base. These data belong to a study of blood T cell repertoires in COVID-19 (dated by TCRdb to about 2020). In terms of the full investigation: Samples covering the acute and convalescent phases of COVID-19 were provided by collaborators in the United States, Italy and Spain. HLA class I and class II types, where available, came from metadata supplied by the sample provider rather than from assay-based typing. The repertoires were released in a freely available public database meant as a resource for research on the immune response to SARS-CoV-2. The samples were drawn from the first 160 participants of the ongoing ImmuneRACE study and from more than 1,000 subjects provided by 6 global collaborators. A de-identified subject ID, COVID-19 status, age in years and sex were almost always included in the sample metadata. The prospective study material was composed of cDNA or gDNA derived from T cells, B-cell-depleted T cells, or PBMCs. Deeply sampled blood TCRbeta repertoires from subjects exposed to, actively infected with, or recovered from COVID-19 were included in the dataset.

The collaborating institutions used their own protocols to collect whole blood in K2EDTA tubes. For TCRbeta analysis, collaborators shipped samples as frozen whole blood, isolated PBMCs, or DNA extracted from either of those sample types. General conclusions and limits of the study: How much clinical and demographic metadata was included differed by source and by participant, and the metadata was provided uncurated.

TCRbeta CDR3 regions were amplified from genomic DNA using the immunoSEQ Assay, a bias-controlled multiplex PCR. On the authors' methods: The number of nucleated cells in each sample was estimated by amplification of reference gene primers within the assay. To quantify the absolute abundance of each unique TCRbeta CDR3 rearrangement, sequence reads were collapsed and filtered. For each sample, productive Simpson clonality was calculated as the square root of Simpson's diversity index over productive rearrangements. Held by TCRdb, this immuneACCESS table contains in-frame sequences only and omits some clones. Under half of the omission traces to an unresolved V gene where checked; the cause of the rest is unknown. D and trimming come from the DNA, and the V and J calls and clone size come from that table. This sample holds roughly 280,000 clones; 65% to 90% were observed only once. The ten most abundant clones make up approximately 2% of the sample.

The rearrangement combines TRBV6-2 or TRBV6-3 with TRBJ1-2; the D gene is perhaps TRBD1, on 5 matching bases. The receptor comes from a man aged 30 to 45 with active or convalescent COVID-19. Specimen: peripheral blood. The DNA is TGTGCCAGCAGTTACTCGACGGACACCCTCTATGGCTACACCTTC. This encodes CASSYSTDTLYGYTF.